The present TCR beta chain was sequenced within a study of spatial heterogeneity in lung cancer. As for the study in general: Unique TCR and UMI combinations averaged more than ten appearances each in raw reads.

Findings and caveats of the study: Circulating ubiquitous expanded tumor TCRs were observed more frequently at resection than at follow-up.

Worth noting for this clonotype: The antigen is undetermined.

Sample time point: sample taken at primary tumor resection. In each case, whole RNA from tumor, nontumor lung or frozen PBMC was sequenced unsorted. Every cDNA TCR molecule received its own unique molecular identifier. Each CDR3 protein is one row after TCRdb ran MiXCR on the 5' RACE reads. The sample shows about 80,000 distinct CDR3 sequences, more than 15% of them seen only once. The source of this sequence is a male donor with early-stage non-small cell lung cancer. The material was PBMCs, obtained at surgery.

CDR3: CSAISGRMSSYNEQFF. The CDR3 region has the DNA TGCAGTGCTATTAGCGGGAGGATGAGCTCCTACAATGAGCAGTTCTTC. The rearrangement joins TRBV20-1 to TRBJ2-1; the match to TRBD2 covers 10 bases. There are 16 residues in the CDR3. Germline V gene data show CDR1 as DFQATT and CDR2 as SNEGSKA (reference sequence). J was trimmed by 0 bases and V by 4 bases; bases with no gene match: 6.